This entry features one TCR beta chain sequence. Its target is not known. The CDR3 has 13 amino acids. Trimming cost V 2 bases and J 7 bases, with 13 bases left between them. Per germline, CDR1 SGHNT and CDR2 YYREEE (reference sequence). These data belong to a study of cytomegalovirus exposure and HLA in healthy donors. Overall study results and limits: Exclusion applied to some V segments, including TRBV6-2 and TRBV6-3, as they were indistinguishable. Previous analysis showed most TCR beta V segments were productive about 87% or about 30% of the time. The number of N-insertions in an Asian-associated ancestry cluster was reportedly below the roughly 670-donor mean in a later analysis. Near-uniform donor sequencing depth was presumed by presence/absence analyses.

The PCR was carried out with 60 Vbeta primers and 13 Jbeta primers. Assay: immunoSEQ multiplex PCR; the TCRdb copy retains only in-frame clones and omits some. This repertoire shows about 120,000 clones, around 80% found once; its top ten account for 2.5% to 3.5%. Input material: PBMCs. This rearrangement joins TRBV5-4 to TRBJ2-7; weak D call: TRBD1 (6 bases). This TCR came from a woman aged 18-29 years in good health and CMV-seropositive. CDR3 DNA: TGTGCCAGCAGCTTTAAACAGGGCCGGGAGCAGTACTTC. It specifies CASSFKQGREQYF.